Each of the 18 T cell receptor beta chains below was sequenced from the same sample in a study of blood T cell repertoires in COVID-19. Libraries were prepared by immunoSEQ multiplex PCR; TCRdb keeps only in-frame clonotypes and omits some of them. The table has about 240,000 clones, around 90% seen once. Sequences were obtained from PBMCs or T cells enriched from blood (not recorded which). The receptor set was obtained from a woman in her 30s with acute COVID-19.

The chain recombines TRBV10-3 with TRBJ1-2, with 8 bases identical to TRBD1. The V and J ends lost 3 bases and 2 bases, in that order; junction bases with no gene match: 5. Germline CDR1 is ENHRY and CDR2 is SYGVKD. The CDR3 runs to 15 residues. The CDR3, as DNA: TGTGCCATCAGTGACACCGGGACAGGCAACTATGGCTACACCTTC. It encodes CAISDTGTGNYGYTF.

This chain uses TRBV9 with TRBJ2-5, with 11 bases identical to TRBD2. J gave up 5 bases and V 3 bases, and 6 bases lay outside the gene matches. The CDR3 sequence is 15 residues long. Germline V lookup: CDR1 SGDLS, CDR2 YYNGEE. The CDR3 region has the DNA TGTGCCAGCAGCGGTAGCGGGGGGGCCGGGGAGACCCAGTACTTC. Amino acid sequence: CASSGSGGAGETQYF.

The gene calls are TRBV6-5 and TRBJ1-4; perhaps TRBD1 as D (5 bases). Trimming left V 8 bases short and J 13 bases short, with 20 bases between. The germline gives CDR1 MNHEY, CDR2 SVGAGI. CDR3 length: 13 residues. This CDR3 reads CASRPTVSAVLFF. DNA of the CDR3: TGTGCCAGCCGGCCGACAGTTTCCGCCGTACTGTTTTTT.

This clone was seen once. This rearrangement joins TRBV2 to TRBJ2-1; no clear D. The germline V gene has CDR1 SNHLY and CDR2 FYNNEI. This CDR3 has 14 residues. V was pared by 7 bases and J by 5 bases, with 15 bases between. The CDR3 DNA is TGTGCCAGCAACGGCGGCAGCTTACACAATGAGCAGTTCTTC. Translating it yields CASNGGSLHNEQFF.

The rearrangement joins TRBV19 to TRBJ1-5; TRBD1 agrees at 9 bases. The CDR3 sequence is 17 residues long. CDR1 LNHDA and CDR2 SQIVND come from the germline V gene (reference sequence). V trimming: 0 bases; J trimming: 2 bases; junction bases outside the gene matches: 5. This CDR3 reads CASSIEQGADGNQPQHF. DNA of the CDR3: TGTGCCAGTAGTATAGAACAGGGGGCGGATGGCAATCAGCCCCAGCATTTT.

This clone was observed a few times. The chain recombines TRBV10-2 with TRBJ1-6; 9 bases align to TRBD1. CDR1 WSHSY and CDR2 SAAADI come from the germline V gene. Germline trimming cut 7 bases from V and 7 bases from J; bases unmatched to any gene: 2. This CDR3 comprises 13 residues. Written as DNA, the CDR3 is TGCGCCAGCACCGGGACAGGGAATTCACCCCTCCACTTT. Residues: CASTGTGNSPLHF.

The chain links TRBV6-2 or TRBV6-3 to TRBJ2-2, with D possibly matching TRBD2 (5 bases). The CDR3 is 14 amino acids. Trimming took 2 bases from V and 5 from J, leaving 9 bases between them. Germline V CDR1 and CDR2: MNHEY, SVGEGT. This CDR3 is CASSYNGETGELFF. CDR3 nucleotide sequence: TGTGCCAGCAGTTACAATGGGGAGACCGGGGAGCTGTTTTTT.

This clone occurred a few times. The chain links TRBV9 to TRBJ2-5, with D unresolved. Looked up from germline, CDR1 is SGDLS and CDR2 is YYNGEE. The germline V and J ends were trimmed by 0 bases and 1 base, with 7 bases remaining between them. This CDR3 is 14 amino acids long. The DNA of the CDR3 is TGTGCCAGCAGCGTAGGCAGTTCCCAAGAGACCCAGTACTTC. Its translation: CASSVGSSQETQYF.

The chain has TRBV6-4 and TRBJ1-1; no firm D call. Trimming cost V 4 bases and J 2 bases, with 8 bases left between them. Germline V gives CDR1 MRHNA, CDR2 SNTAGT. The CDR3 totals 13 residues. CDR3 amino acids: CASSAVRNTEAFF. Here the CDR3 DNA reads TGTGCCAGCAGTGCGGTTAGAAACACTGAAGCTTTCTTT.

This rearrangement joins TRBV4-1 to TRBJ2-7; TRBD1 matches 8 bases. This CDR3 region has 15 residues. The V segment lost 4 bases and the J segment 2 bases; nucleotides outside the gene matches: 7. CDR1 and CDR2 (germline): MGHRA, YSYEKL. CDR3 in amino acids: CASSLRTGNPYEQYF. CDR3 in DNA: TGCGCCAGCAGCCTCCGGACAGGGAACCCCTACGAGCAGTACTTC.

V is TRBV7-6 and J is TRBJ1-1; D is unresolved. The V end was cut by 5 bases, the J end by 0 bases, with 13 bases between. Germline values: CDR1 SGHVS, CDR2 FNYEAQ. The CDR3 is made up of 15 amino acids. CDR3 DNA sequence: TGTGCCAGCAGCCCTGGAGTGGATTTGAACACTGAAGCTTTCTTT. Translated: CASSPGVDLNTEAFF.

Here the CDR3 reads CASSQEGGQDQFGELFF. CDR3 coding DNA: TGTGCCAGCAGCCAAGAAGGGGGACAGGATCAGTTCGGGGAGCTGTTTTTT. The rearrangement joins TRBV4-2 to TRBJ2-2; 8 bases map to TRBD1. Germline V lookup: CDR1 LGHNA, CDR2 YNFKEQ. The CDR3 extends over 17 amino acids. V was pared by 0 bases and J by 7 bases, with 10 bases of the junction left unmatched.

CDR3 residues: CASIGGEGSDTQYF. The DNA of the CDR3 is TGCGCCAGCATTGGTGGGGAGGGATCAGATACGCAGTATTTT. The chain has TRBV5-1 and TRBJ2-3; TRBD2 matches 7 bases. Germline lookup yields CDR1 SGHRS and CDR2 YFSETQ. V was clipped by 6 bases and J by 4 bases; unmatched bases: 8. CDR3 length: 14 residues.

The chain employs TRBV4-3 and TRBJ2-2; 8 bases are a match to TRBD1. The CDR3 covers 14 residues. The ends lost 6 bases at V and 10 bases at J; junction bases unmatched: 10. Germline assignment: CDR1 LGHNA and CDR2 YSLEER. The CDR3 loop reads CASRNQGAQEELFF. The CDR3 DNA reads as TGCGCCAGCAGAAATCAGGGGGCGCAGGAGGAGCTGTTTTTT.

The V call is TRBV11-2, the J call TRBJ2-1; 8 bases are shared with TRBD2. V lost 5 bases to trimming and J lost 9 bases; unmatched junction nucleotides: 9. Germline V lookup: CDR1 SGHAT, CDR2 FQNNGV. This CDR3 region has 14 residues. This CDR3 reads CASSLRGGPGEQFF. Here the CDR3 DNA reads TGTGCCAGCAGCCTCCGGGGGGGCCCGGGTGAGCAGTTCTTC.

The rearrangement links TRBV3-1 (or the pseudogene TRBV3-2) to TRBJ2-1; 9 bases are shared with TRBD1. The J segment lost 8 bases and the V segment lost 5 bases, leaving 7 bases of the junction unmatched. CDR1 and CDR2 (germline): LGHDT, YNNKEL (reference sequence). CDR3 length equals 14 residues. CDR3 loop: CASSEDRGFHEQFF. The CDR3 coding sequence is TGTGCCAGCAGCGAGGACAGGGGATTTCATGAGCAGTTCTTC.

Regarding this clone: At one boundary the junction diverges from the germline segment, which might be a read error. This rearrangement joins TRBV5-1 to TRBJ2-7; 8 nucleotides agree with TRBD1. This CDR3 spans 15 amino acids. The germline CDR1 and CDR2 sequences are SGHRS and YFSETQ. The DNA of the CDR3 is TGCGCCAGCAGCTTGGTAGCAGGGGGCTCCTCCGAGCAGTACTTC. Its protein product is CASSLVAGGSSEQYF.

This clone has just one count. The V gene is TRBV12-3 or TRBV12-4, the J gene TRBJ2-7, with 7 bases fitting TRBD2. The CDR3 runs 13 residues. The V gene end was trimmed by 1 base and the J gene end by 3 bases; junction bases not matched to a gene: 0. CDR3 nucleotides: TGTGCCAGCAGTTTAGGGGACTACTACGAGCAGTACTTC. It specifies CASSLGDYYEQYF.